This T cell receptor beta chain came from a study of OX40 agonist ivuxolimab in advanced cancers. Overall study: Intravenous ivuxolimab was administered to patients every 2 weeks at 0.01 to 10 mg/kg.

Study results and limitations: Expanded clones tended on average to be more numerous among CD8+ T cells than CD4+. Low normalized clonal expansion also occurred in some nonresponding patients.

The CDR3 loop spans 16 amino acids. Germline CDR1 and CDR2: MNHEY and SMNVEV (reference sequence). V was pared by 4 bases and J by 6 bases, with 12 bases of the junction left unmatched. Produced via immunoSEQ multiplex PCR; TCRdb's table is partial and in-frame only. This repertoire shows tens of thousands of clones, 90% to 95% found once; its top ten account for just under 0.3%. About this clone: Its cognate antigen is unknown.

This receptor was taken from an adult with an advanced solid tumor such as melanoma, head and neck, liver or kidney cancer. The V and J genes are TRBV27 and TRBJ2-1; 7 bases line up with TRBD2. This material consisted of CD4+ or CD8+ T cells sorted from blood, taken in a trial of the OX40 agonist ivuxolimab. This CDR3 is CASSSGSGKGSNEQFF. Written as DNA, the CDR3 is TGTGCCAGCAGTTCTGGAAGCGGGAAAGGTTCCAATGAGCAGTTCTTC.